A single sample is the source of the 13 T cell receptor beta chains below, sequenced in a study of graft-versus-host responses after intestinal transplantation. Which antigens these TCRs recognize remains unknown. The repertoire was sequenced with immunoSEQ multiplex PCR; TCRdb's copy has only in-frame clones and lacks some. The data contain tens of thousands of clones, roughly 90% of them seen just once; the ten biggest clones take up less than 0.12%. Sequencing used unstimulated CD4+ T cells sorted from spleen or lymph node cells, obtained before intestinal transplant. The source of these receptors is a human donor who received an intestinal transplant.

The chain carries TRBV6-1 and TRBJ1-5, with 8 positions matching TRBD1. CDR1 is MNHNS and CDR2 is SASEGT in the germline V gene. The V and J ends lost 4 bases and 3 bases, in that order; junction bases with no gene match: 2. CDR3 length: 14 residues. CDR3: CASSGQGPNQPQHF. The CDR3 DNA follows: TGTGCCAGCAGTGGACAGGGGCCCAATCAGCCCCAGCATTTT.

The rearrangement links TRBV5-6 to TRBJ1-2, with 7 bases aligning to TRBD1. V was pared by 0 bases and J by 2 bases, with 1 base of the junction left unmatched. The CDR3 runs to 14 residues. In germline, CDR1 is SGHDT, CDR2 YYEEEE. CDR3 amino acids: CASSLEGANYGYTF. Written as DNA, the CDR3 is TGTGCCAGCAGCTTGGAGGGGGCCAACTATGGCTACACCTTC.

With regard to this clone: One junction end does not reproduce the germline sequence, and a read error may be involved. The rearrangement uses TRBV11-3 and TRBJ1-1, with 7 bases that match TRBD1. Germline lookup yields CDR1 SGHNT and CDR2 YENEEA. The CDR3 extends over 13 amino acids. The CDR3 sequence: CASSLDRATEAFF. The CDR3 DNA is TGTGCCAGCAGCCTAGACAGGGCCACTGAAGCTTTCTTT.

This chain connects TRBV18 to TRBJ1-1; unclear D gene. CDR3 size: 12 residues. The V and J ends lost 2 bases and 7 bases respectively, with 8 bases between them. Germline lookup yields CDR1 KGHSH and CDR2 LQKENI. CDR3 bases: TGTGCCAGCTCACCAGGCGGGATTGAAGCTTTCTTT. Its translation: CASSPGGIEAFF.

V is TRBV11-2 and J is TRBJ1-1, with unresolved D. Per the germline V gene, CDR1 is SGHAT and CDR2 is FQNNGV. Deletions cut 2 bases from V and 1 base from J, with 5 bases between. The CDR3 length is 13 residues. In DNA form, the CDR3 reads TGTGCCAGCAGCTTATCTAGGAACACTGAAGCTTTCTTT. Translating gives CASSLSRNTEAFF.

The genes are TRBV7-2 and TRBJ2-2, with TRBD2 matching over 8 bases. The J segment lost 7 bases and the V segment lost 5 bases, leaving 12 bases of the junction unmatched. The CDR3 covers 16 residues. Germline V lookup: CDR1 SGHTA, CDR2 FQGNSA. The CDR3 nucleotides read TGTGCCAGCAGCCCCGGGGGCGGGGGGTTTGGCGGGGAGCTGTTTTTT. Translation gives CASSPGGGGFGGELFF.

The rearrangement joins TRBV25-1 to TRBJ1-2, with D perhaps TRBD1 (5 bases). Germline assignment: CDR1 MGHDK and CDR2 SYGVNS. V gave up 4 bases and J gave up 8 bases, with 17 bases separating them. This CDR3 region has 14 residues. The CDR3 region is CASSGSGPSRGYTF. CDR3 nucleotides: TGTGCCAGCAGTGGCTCAGGGCCTAGTAGAGGCTACACCTTC.

The chain has TRBV5-4 and TRBJ2-5; 8 nucleotides line up with TRBD1. The CDR3 is 15 amino acids. V dropped 4 bases and J dropped 0; count of bases not matched to a gene: 5. Germline assignment: CDR1 SGHNT and CDR2 YYREEE (reference sequence). The CDR3 DNA follows: TGTGCCAGCAGCACCAGGACAGGGAACCAAGAGACCCAGTACTTC. Its translation is CASSTRTGNQETQYF.

This chain connects TRBV20-1 to TRBJ1-2, with D hard to call. The CDR3 spans 11 residues. The germline V and J ends were trimmed by 0 bases and 5 bases, with 4 bases remaining between them. The germline CDR1 and CDR2 sequences are DFQATT and SNEGSKA (reference sequence). The DNA of the CDR3 is TGCAGTGCTAGAGATGAGTATGGCTACACCTTC. It is translated as CSARDEYGYTF.

J is TRBJ2-5 and V is TRBV19; tentative D call: TRBD2 (5 bases). The CDR3 is made up of 17 amino acids. Trimming removed 3 bases at V and 2 bases at J, with 19 bases between. Germline lookup yields CDR1 LNHDA and CDR2 SQIVND (reference sequence). The CDR3 loop reads CASSIVLRGSWQETQYF. The CDR3 DNA reads as TGTGCCAGTAGTATTGTTTTACGGGGTTCATGGCAAGAGACCCAGTACTTC.

The rearrangement joins TRBV18 to TRBJ1-3; D ambiguous. Germline V CDR1 and CDR2: KGHSH, LQKENI. The CDR3 runs 15 residues. The V end lost 2 bases, the J end lost 4 bases, and 12 bases lay between the germline ends. The DNA for the CDR3 is TGTGCCAGCTCACCAGAAGGACTCGGAGGAAACACCATATATTTT. Its translation: CASSPEGLGGNTIYF. The full variable domain, completed using reference TRBV18 and TRBJ1-3, is NAGVMQNPRHLVRRRGQEARLRCSPMKGHSHVYWYRQLPEEGLKFMVYLQKENIIDESGMPKERFSAEFPKEGPSILRIQQVVRGDSAAYFCASSPEGLGGNTIYFGEGSWLTVV.

V gene TRBV7-8 combines with J gene TRBJ2-3, with a weak D call TRBD2 (5 bases). V lost 2 bases and J lost 9, with 15 bases in between. CDR3 length equals 14 residues. Germline assignment: CDR1 SGHVS and CDR2 FQNEAQ. CDR3 nucleotides: TGTGCCAGCAGCTTAAATCGGGATCATCAAACGCAGTATTTT. Residues: CASSLNRDHQTQYF.

This chain connects TRBV19 to TRBJ1-1; maybe TRBD1 (6 bases). The CDR3 has 12 residues. The germline CDR1 and CDR2 sequences are LNHDA and SQIVND (reference sequence). Trimming cost V 7 bases and J 4 bases, with 10 bases left between them. In DNA form, the CDR3 reads TGTGCCAGTAAGGACAGCTTCACTGAAGCTTTCTTT. Translating it yields CASKDSFTEAFF.